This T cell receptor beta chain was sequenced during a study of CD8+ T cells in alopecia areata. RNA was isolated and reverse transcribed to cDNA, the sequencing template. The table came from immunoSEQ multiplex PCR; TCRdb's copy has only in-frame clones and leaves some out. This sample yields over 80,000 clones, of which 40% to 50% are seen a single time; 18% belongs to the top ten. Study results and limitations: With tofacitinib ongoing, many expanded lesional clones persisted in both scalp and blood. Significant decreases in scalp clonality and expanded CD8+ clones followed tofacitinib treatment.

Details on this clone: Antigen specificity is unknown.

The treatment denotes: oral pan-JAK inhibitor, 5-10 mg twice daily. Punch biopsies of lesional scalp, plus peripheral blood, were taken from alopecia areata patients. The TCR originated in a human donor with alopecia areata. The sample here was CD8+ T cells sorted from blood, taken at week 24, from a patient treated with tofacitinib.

The CDR3 DNA sequence: TGTGCCAGCAGTTACTTCACCCGGGGGGAAGGCTCTGAAGCTTTCTTT. This gives the protein CASSYFTRGEGSEAFF. The chain combines TRBV6-5 with TRBJ1-1; a possible D gene is TRBD1 (5 bases). The CDR3 is 16 amino acids. Trimming stripped 1 base from V and 6 bases from J, with 18 bases between. Germline V gene data show CDR1 as MNHEY and CDR2 as SVGAGI.